This TCR beta chain was retrieved from a study of early T cells in non-severe SARS-CoV-2 infection. In the study overall: From unsorted whole blood, bulk RNA was sequenced, and the chains remained unpaired.

About this clonotype itself: Its antigen is not identified.

The study, taken as a whole, reports: VDJdb matching favored anti-spike CD8 responses, missing private and CD4 specificities.

Unmatched junction bases numbered 11, after V lost 5 bases and J lost 6 bases. This CDR3 region has 16 residues. Germline CDR1 is MNHEY and CDR2 is SVGEGT. Individual cDNA molecules received unique molecular identifiers during library preparation. MiXCR, run by TCRdb on the 5' RACE reads, gives a single entry per CDR3 protein. The sample consists of 40,000 to 60,000 distinct CDR3 sequences, around 9.1% of them appearing once. The TCR sequence derives from an adult who was a healthcare worker with PCR-confirmed SARS-CoV-2 infection or an uninfected control (not recorded which). This sequence joins TRBV6-2 or TRBV6-3 and TRBJ1-5, with 9 positions matching TRBD1. Sequenced: whole blood. The CDR3 loop is CASSTPQGAQGQPQHF. CDR3 coding DNA: TGTGCCAGCAGTACCCCACAGGGGGCGCAGGGTCAGCCCCAGCATTTT.